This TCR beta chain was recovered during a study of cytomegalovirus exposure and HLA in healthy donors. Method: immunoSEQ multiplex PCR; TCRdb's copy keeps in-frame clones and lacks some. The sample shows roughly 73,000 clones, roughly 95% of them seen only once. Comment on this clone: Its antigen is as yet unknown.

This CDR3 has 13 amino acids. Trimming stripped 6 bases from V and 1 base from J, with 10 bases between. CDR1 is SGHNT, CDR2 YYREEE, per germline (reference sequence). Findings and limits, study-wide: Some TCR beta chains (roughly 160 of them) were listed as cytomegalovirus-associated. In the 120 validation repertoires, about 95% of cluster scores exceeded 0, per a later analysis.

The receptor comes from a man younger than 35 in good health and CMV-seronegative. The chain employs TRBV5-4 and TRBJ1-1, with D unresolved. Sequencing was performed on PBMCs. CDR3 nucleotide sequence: TGTGCCAGCATCATGGAGGGGAACACTGAAGCTTTCTTT. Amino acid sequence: CASIMEGNTEAFF. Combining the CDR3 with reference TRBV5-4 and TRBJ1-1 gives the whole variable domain ETGVTQSPTHLIKTRGQQVTLRCSSQSGHNTVSWYQQALGQGPQFIFQYYREEENGRGNFPPRFSGLQFPNYSSELNVNALELDDSALYLCASIMEGNTEAFFGQGTRLTVV.